Shown below are 29 T cell receptor beta chains from a single sample sequenced in a study of blood T cells in healthy people across ages (dated by TCRdb to about 2015). Libraries were made using 5' RACE. The sequencing machine was an Illumina HiSeq 2500. A second about 7 to 11 cycle PCR used a sample-barcoded 5' primer and a J-beta primer mix. Starting from the raw public reads, TCRdb applied fastp trimming at Q25, assembled clones with MiXCR and retained in-frame beta chains. CDR3 protein sequences are deduplicated, and each keeps its most common genes and DNA. The sample profile shows 700,000 to 900,000 distinct CDR3 sequences; roughly 24% of them were found once. The top ten hold over 2.5% of the sample. These data were also filed under a second study, of T cells of mothers and their children.

What was sequenced was blood. The origin of the receptors is a boy aged 5-17 years in good health.

This clonotype was seen a handful of times. The chain uses TRBV12-3 or TRBV12-4 and TRBJ1-1, with a tentative D call TRBD1 (6 bases). Trimming removed 7 bases from V and 5 bases from J, with 17 bases in between. CDR3 length: 14 amino acids. The CDR3 reads CASNGRGRGTEAFF. CDR3 nucleotide sequence: TGTGCCAGCAATGGGAGGGGGAGAGGAACTGAAGCTTTCTTT.

V gene TRBV9 combines with J gene TRBJ1-1; 8 bases line up with TRBD1. V lost 1 base, J lost 3 bases, and 2 bases stayed unmatched. Germline V gene data show CDR1 as SGDLS and CDR2 as YYNGEE. This CDR3 has 14 residues. The CDR3 protein is CASSVTTGDTEAFF. CDR3 coding DNA: TGTGCCAGCAGCGTAACGACAGGGGACACTGAAGCTTTCTTT. Full variable domain (outside the CDR3, taken from reference TRBV9 and TRBJ1-1): DSGVTQTPKHLITATGQRVTLRCSPRSGDLSVYWYQQSLDQGLQFLIQYYNGEERAKGNILERFSAQQFPDLHSELNLSSLELGDSALYFCASSVTTGDTEAFFGQGTRLTVV.

This clonotype was counted only a few times. The J gene is TRBJ2-5, the V gene TRBV12-3 or TRBV12-4; D tentatively reads TRBD1 or TRBD2 (6 bases each). V was cut by 4 bases and J by 3 bases, with 18 bases left in between. The CDR3 is 16 amino acids. Here the CDR3 DNA reads TGTGCCAGCAGTTCCGGAGGGGCAGGGGTGGAAGAGACCCAGTACTTC. This codes for CASSSGGAGVEETQYF.

There are a few counts of this clonotype. V gene TRBV20-1 combines with J gene TRBJ1-5; D is possibly TRBD1 (5 bases). Between the trimmed V and J ends, which lost 1 base and 3 bases, there was a span of 13 bases. The CDR3 contains 15 residues. Per the germline V gene, CDR1 is DFQATT and CDR2 is SNEGSKA (reference sequence). CDR3 nucleotides: TGCAGTGCTAGAGTCCCAGGGAAAGCCAATCAGCCCCAGCATTTT. As protein: CSARVPGKANQPQHF.

The V gene is TRBV15, the J gene TRBJ2-7, with D possibly being TRBD2 (5 bases). CDR1 LNHNV and CDR2 YYDKDF come from the germline V gene (reference sequence). The CDR3 has 13 residues. V was clipped by 7 bases and J by 0 bases, with 10 bases between them. The CDR3 loop is CATTEGFSYEQYF. CDR3 sequence (DNA): TGTGCCACCACTGAGGGCTTCTCCTACGAGCAGTACTTC.

This clonotype was seen more than once but under ten times. The chain combines TRBV7-2 with TRBJ2-5; no clear D. TRBJ2-7 explains the end of the DNA better; the J call may be wrong. This CDR3 has 14 residues. The germline V gene has CDR1 SGHTA and CDR2 FQGNSA. The CDR3 is CASSLEVGFYEQYF. CDR3 sequence (DNA): TGTGCCAGCAGCTTAGAGGTGGGCTTCTACGAGCAGTACTTC.

The chain combines TRBV29-1 with TRBJ1-2, with D maybe TRBD1 (6 bases). The CDR3 contains 11 residues. V dropped 4 bases and J dropped 7 bases, with 10 bases sitting between them. The germline gives CDR1 SQVTM, CDR2 ANQGSEA. This chain's CDR3 is CSVGGGLGYTF. The CDR3 nucleotides read TGCAGCGTTGGTGGGGGCCTTGGCTACACCTTC.

The gene calls are TRBV11-3 and TRBJ2-1, with 10 bases aligning to TRBD2. Per the germline V gene, CDR1 is SGHNT and CDR2 is YENEEA. Unmatched junction bases numbered 6, after V lost 3 bases and J lost 13 bases. The CDR3 has 13 residues. This CDR3 reads CASSLVSSGGQFF. CDR3 nucleotide sequence: TGTGCCAGCAGCTTGGTATCTAGCGGGGGCCAGTTCTTC.

The genes are TRBV25-1 and TRBJ2-5; 8 nucleotides align to TRBD2. The J call may be wrong; the DNA end is better matched by TRBJ2-7. Germline CDR1 MGHDK, CDR2 SYGVNS. CDR3 size: 13 residues. The CDR3 here is CASSTSGTYEQYF. The CDR3 DNA sequence: TGTGCCAGCAGTACTAGCGGAACCTACGAGCAGTACTTC.

The chain is built from TRBV20-1 and TRBJ1-1; unclear D gene. Germline lookup yields CDR1 DFQATT and CDR2 SNEGSKA (reference sequence). Trimming cost V 5 bases and J 0 bases, with 10 bases left between them. This CDR3 comprises 13 residues. CDR3 DNA sequence: TGCAGTGCTTACAGACTCATGAACACTGAAGCTTTCTTT. Translated, it gives CSAYRLMNTEAFF.

This clonotype was counted only a few times. This chain uses TRBV21-1 with TRBJ2-1; the D call of TRBD2 is as the table states it, not checked on the DNA. TRBV21-1 is reported as a pseudogene. The CDR3 totals 16 residues. CDR3 amino acids: CASSKTRGAGMDEQFF. Written as DNA, the CDR3 is TGTGCCAGCAGCAAAACTCGGGGGGCCGGGATGGATGAGCAGTTCTTC.

In the case of this clonotype: A read error may produce the germline difference seen at one junction end. The chain combines TRBV3-1 with TRBJ2-1; the D is unclear. The germline V gene encodes CDR1 LGHDT and CDR2 YNNKEL (reference sequence). The CDR3 has 13 residues. The CDR3 reads CASSPSTDPALLF. The DNA of the CDR3 is TGTGCCAGCAGCCCTTCAACAGACCCAGCATTATTATTC.

This clonotype was picked up a small number of times. V usage is TRBV12-3 or TRBV12-4 and J usage is TRBJ2-2; D unresolved. The CDR3 has 13 amino acids. Trimming shortened V by 4 bases and J by 8 bases, and 11 bases separated the two germline ends. As DNA, the CDR3 is TGTGCCAGCAGTTGGTCCCGACCTGGGGAGCTGTTTTTT. Protein product: CASSWSRPGELFF.

This clonotype was seen only a few times. This chain links TRBV11-2 with TRBJ1-2; tentatively, D is TRBD1 (5 bases). This CDR3 contains 16 residues. Germline V gene sequence: CDR1 SGHAT, CDR2 FQNNGV. Trimming pared 5 bases from V and 6 bases from J, leaving 22 bases between. CDR3 bases: TGTGCCAGCAGCATAATTCCGATGCCAGGGTTAGATGGCTACACCTTC. Protein product: CASSIIPMPGLDGYTF.

About this clonotype: An end of the junction does not agree with germline; a read error may underlie this. The CDR3 region has the DNA TGTGCCAGCAGCCAAGGAGCGAGTTCCAAAAACACTCAGTACTTC. It specifies CASSQGASSKNTQYF. V usage is TRBV3-1 and J usage is TRBJ2-4; D is ambiguous. The germline V gene has CDR1 LGHDT and CDR2 YNNKEL (reference sequence). The CDR3 extends over 15 amino acids.

The table lists this clonotype with a few counts. J is TRBJ1-2 and V is TRBV10-2; D is uncertain. Germline CDR1 and CDR2: WSHSY and SAAADI. V lost 3 bases, J lost 4 bases, and 12 bases lay in between. CDR3 length: 14 amino acids. The CDR3 protein is CASSEGRRGYGYTF. CDR3 sequence (DNA): TGCGCCAGCAGTGAAGGGCGACGGGGCTATGGCTACACCTTC.

This clonotype occurred a few times. The chain combines TRBV20-1 with TRBJ1-2; D gene unclear. Looked up from germline, CDR1 is DFQATT and CDR2 is SNEGSKA (reference sequence). The CDR3 extends over 11 amino acids. V lost 6 bases, J lost 10 bases, and 15 bases lay in between. For the CDR3, the DNA is TGCAGTGCCTATGGGAAAGGGAACTACACCTTC. Protein: CSAYGKGNYTF.

This clonotype was detected only a few times. The rearrangement uses TRBV28 and TRBJ1-1, with unresolved D. V was pared by 3 bases and J by 4 bases, with 12 bases between. The CDR3 contains 14 residues. Germline V gene lookup returns CDR1 MDHEN and CDR2 SYDVKM. The CDR3 is CASSLRPLFTEAFF. In DNA, the CDR3 is TGTGCCAGCAGTTTGAGACCGCTATTCACTGAAGCTTTCTTT.

The chain joins TRBV6-1 to TRBJ2-6, with TRBD1 matching 9 bases. The CDR3 sequence is 17 residues long. V trimming: 6 bases; J trimming: 1 base; junction bases outside the gene matches: 7. Germline-derived CDR1 and CDR2 are MNHNS and SASEGT. This chain's CDR3 is CASRTGGSASGANVLTF. The CDR3 DNA sequence: TGTGCCAGCAGGACAGGGGGGTCCGCGTCTGGGGCCAACGTCCTGACTTTC.

The chain employs TRBV20-1 and TRBJ1-1; 9 bases fit TRBD1. Per germline, CDR1 DFQATT and CDR2 SNEGSKA (reference sequence). The CDR3 totals 13 residues. The J segment lost 11 bases and the V segment lost 3 bases, leaving 10 bases of the junction unmatched. CDR3 loop: CSASVGQGTDAFF. CDR3 sequence (DNA): TGCAGTGCTAGCGTAGGACAGGGGACCGATGCTTTCTTT.

This clonotype has just a few counts. The chain carries TRBV5-1 and TRBJ1-6, with a possible D match to TRBD1 (5 bases). The V end was cut by 0 bases, the J end by 8 bases, with 15 bases between. Germline CDR1 and CDR2: SGHRS and YFSETQ. There are 16 residues in the CDR3. The CDR3 DNA is TGCGCCAGCAGCTTGGGGCCGACGCAGGGCTATTCACCCCTCCACTTT. Its protein product is CASSLGPTQGYSPLHF.

This chain joins TRBV28 and TRBJ2-7; a weak D match, TRBD1 (5 bases). CDR3 length equals 17 residues. Germline lookup yields CDR1 MDHEN and CDR2 SYDVKM. The V and J ends lost 7 bases and 4 bases respectively, with 26 bases between them. Here the CDR3 DNA reads TGTGCCAGCACCAACCCGCCAGGGATGGGGTTGGAATACGAGCAGTACTTC. It translates to CASTNPPGMGLEYEQYF.

This clonotype has ten or more counts. This chain uses TRBV20-1 with TRBJ1-1, with a tentative D call TRBD1 (5 bases). Germline V gene sequence: CDR1 DFQATT, CDR2 SNEGSKA (reference sequence). Between the trimmed V and J ends, which lost 2 bases and 3 bases, there was a span of 16 bases. The CDR3 is 15 amino acids. CDR3 region: CSARRVLEGDTEAFF. The CDR3 DNA follows: TGCAGTGCTAGACGGGTTTTGGAAGGGGACACTGAAGCTTTCTTT.

The CDR3 region has the DNA TGTGCCTGGAAGGGGGATTCTAATGAAAAACTGTTTTTT. Protein sequence: CAWKGDSNEKLFF. The rearrangement uses TRBV30 and TRBJ1-4, with D possibly matching TRBD1 (6 bases). The CDR3 sequence is 13 residues long. Trimming stripped 4 bases from V and 3 bases from J, with 9 bases between. Per germline, CDR1 GTSNPN and CDR2 SVGIG (reference sequence).

V usage is TRBV2 and J usage is TRBJ2-5; D is unclear. This CDR3 contains 14 residues. The V end was cut by 3 bases, the J end by 7 bases, with 15 bases between. Germline CDR1 and CDR2: SNHLY and FYNNEI. CDR3: CASSDSNGIGTQYF. The CDR3 coding sequence is TGTGCCAGCAGTGACTCAAACGGTATTGGGACCCAGTACTTC.

This clonotype was picked up a small number of times. The J gene is TRBJ2-5, the V gene TRBV5-1, with D maybe TRBD1 (6 bases). The CDR3 extends over 15 amino acids. Looked up from germline, CDR1 is SGHRS and CDR2 is YFSETQ. V dropped 4 bases and J dropped 0 bases, with 13 bases sitting between them. The CDR3 region has the DNA TGCGCCAGCAGCCCCTCGCAGGGGAACCAAGAGACCCAGTACTTC. It specifies CASSPSQGNQETQYF.

This clonotype has more than one count but fewer than ten. The chain couples TRBV9 to TRBJ2-1; D ambiguous. This CDR3 spans 13 amino acids. CDR1 and CDR2 from the germline V gene are SGDLS and YYNGEE. Between the trimmed V and J ends, which lost 0 bases and 10 bases, there was a span of 11 bases. The CDR3 DNA sequence: TGTGCCAGCAGCGTAGGAGGAAGCAGAGAGCAGTTCTTC. It codes for CASSVGGSREQFF. The full variable domain, rest sourced from reference TRBV9 and TRBJ2-1, is DSGVTQTPKHLITATGQRVTLRCSPRSGDLSVYWYQQSLDQGLQFLIQYYNGEERAKGNILERFSAQQFPDLHSELNLSSLELGDSALYFCASSVGGSREQFFGPGTRLTVL.

V and J are TRBV6-5 and TRBJ2-5; 11 bases map to TRBD2. Germline CDR1 reads MNHEY; CDR2 reads SVGAGI. With 4 bases clipped from V and 5 bases from J, the junction kept 3 bases outside the gene matches. CDR3 length: 14 residues. The CDR3 DNA follows: TGTGCCAGCAGTTTAGCGGGGGGGTTTGAGACCCAGTACTTC. Its protein is CASSLAGGFETQYF.

The chain recombines TRBV3-1 with TRBJ2-7; 7 bases match TRBD1. The CDR3 covers 15 residues. Germline V CDR1 and CDR2: LGHDT, YNNKEL (reference sequence). Trimming at V came to 1 base and at J to 2 bases, leaving 5 bases not matched to a gene. The CDR3 reads CASSQGQGSPYEQYF. The CDR3 nucleotides are TGTGCCAGCAGCCAAGGACAGGGTTCACCCTACGAGCAGTACTTC.